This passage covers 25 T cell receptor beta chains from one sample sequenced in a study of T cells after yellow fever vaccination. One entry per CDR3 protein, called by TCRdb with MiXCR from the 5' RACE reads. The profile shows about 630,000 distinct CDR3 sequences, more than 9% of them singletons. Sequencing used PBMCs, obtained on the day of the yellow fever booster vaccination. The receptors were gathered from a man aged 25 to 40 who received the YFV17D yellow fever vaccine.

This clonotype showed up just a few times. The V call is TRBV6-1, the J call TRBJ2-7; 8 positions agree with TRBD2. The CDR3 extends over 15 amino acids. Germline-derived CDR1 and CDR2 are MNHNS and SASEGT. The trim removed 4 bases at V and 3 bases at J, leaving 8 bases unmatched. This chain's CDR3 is CASSGRTSNFYEQYF. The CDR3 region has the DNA TGTGCCAGCAGTGGTAGGACTAGCAACTTCTACGAGCAGTACTTC.

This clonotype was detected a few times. CDR3 DNA sequence: TGTGCCAGCAGCCAAGAGGGAGGGAGCGCTAATGAGCAGTTCTTC. Encoded protein: CASSQEGGSANEQFF. This sequence joins TRBV4-2 and TRBJ2-1; 7 nucleotides match TRBD2. Losses at the gene ends were 0 bases for V and 7 bases for J; bases not matched to a gene: 6. Germline CDR1 and CDR2: LGHNA and YNFKEQ. The CDR3 length is 15 residues.

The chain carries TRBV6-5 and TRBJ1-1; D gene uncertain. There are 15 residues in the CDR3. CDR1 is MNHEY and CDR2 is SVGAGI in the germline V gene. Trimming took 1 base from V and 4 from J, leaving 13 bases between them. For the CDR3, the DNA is TGTGCCAGCAGTTACTTTCCGGAGGCGGGCACTGAAGCTTTCTTT. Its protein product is CASSYFPEAGTEAFF.

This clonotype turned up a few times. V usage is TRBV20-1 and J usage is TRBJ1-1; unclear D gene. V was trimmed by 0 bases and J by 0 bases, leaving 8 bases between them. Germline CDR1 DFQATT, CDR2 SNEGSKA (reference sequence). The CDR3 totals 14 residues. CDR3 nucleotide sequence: TGCAGTGCTAGAGATGTTAACTTGAACACTGAAGCTTTCTTT. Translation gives CSARDVNLNTEAFF.

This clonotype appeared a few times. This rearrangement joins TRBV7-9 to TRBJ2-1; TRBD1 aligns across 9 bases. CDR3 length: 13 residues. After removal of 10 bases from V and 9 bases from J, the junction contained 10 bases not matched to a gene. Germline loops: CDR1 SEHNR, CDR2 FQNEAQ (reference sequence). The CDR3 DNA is TGTGCCACTTCCGGGACAGGGTCATCTGAGCAGTTCTTC. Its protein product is CATSGTGSSEQFF.

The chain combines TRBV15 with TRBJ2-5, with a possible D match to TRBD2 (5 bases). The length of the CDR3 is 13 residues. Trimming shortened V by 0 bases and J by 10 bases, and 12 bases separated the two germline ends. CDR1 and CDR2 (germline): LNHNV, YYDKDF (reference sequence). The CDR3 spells CATSRDGRDYQYF. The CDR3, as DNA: TGTGCCACCAGCAGAGATGGTCGAGACTACCAGTACTTC.

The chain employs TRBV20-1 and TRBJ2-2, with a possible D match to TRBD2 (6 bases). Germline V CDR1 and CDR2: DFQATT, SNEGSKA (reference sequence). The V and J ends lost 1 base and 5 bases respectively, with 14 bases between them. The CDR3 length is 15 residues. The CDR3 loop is CSARAPLAQTGELFF. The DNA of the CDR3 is TGCAGTGCTAGAGCCCCGCTAGCGCAGACCGGGGAGCTGTTTTTT.

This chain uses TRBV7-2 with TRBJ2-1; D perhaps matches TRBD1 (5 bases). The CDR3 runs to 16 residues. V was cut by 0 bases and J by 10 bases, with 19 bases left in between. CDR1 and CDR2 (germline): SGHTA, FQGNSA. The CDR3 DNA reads TGTGCCAGCAGCTTAGCGCCGTCCCTTGGGGCGTCGGAGCAGTTCTTC. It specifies CASSLAPSLGASEQFF.

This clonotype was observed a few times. CDR3 sequence: CASSLVGAGMNTEAFF. The CDR3 DNA reads TGTGCCAGCAGCTTAGTTGGGGCAGGTATGAACACTGAAGCTTTCTTT. The J gene is TRBJ1-1, the V gene TRBV7-9; D is possibly TRBD1 (5 bases). This CDR3 region has 16 residues. Trimming left V 1 base short and J 0 bases short, with 12 bases between. Germline V gene sequence: CDR1 SEHNR, CDR2 FQNEAQ (reference sequence).

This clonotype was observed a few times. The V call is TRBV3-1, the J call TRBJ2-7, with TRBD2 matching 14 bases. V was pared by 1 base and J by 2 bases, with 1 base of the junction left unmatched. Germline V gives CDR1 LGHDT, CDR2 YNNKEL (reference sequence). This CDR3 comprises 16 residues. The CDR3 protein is CASSQVGLAGAYEQYF. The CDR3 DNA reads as TGTGCCAGCAGCCAAGTGGGACTAGCGGGGGCCTACGAGCAGTACTTC.

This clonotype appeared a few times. The CDR3 reads CASSVAGTSDYEQYF. The CDR3 DNA sequence: TGTGCCAGCAGCGTAGCCGGGACTAGCGATTACGAGCAGTACTTC. The J gene is TRBJ2-7, the V gene TRBV9; 10 bases line up with TRBD2. The CDR3 extends over 15 amino acids. CDR1 is SGDLS, CDR2 YYNGEE, per germline. With 0 bases clipped from V and 4 bases from J, the junction kept 4 bases outside the gene matches.

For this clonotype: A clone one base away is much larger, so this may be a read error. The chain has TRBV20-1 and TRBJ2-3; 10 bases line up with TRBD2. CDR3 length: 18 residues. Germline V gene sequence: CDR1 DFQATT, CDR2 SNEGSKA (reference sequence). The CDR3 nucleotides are TGCTGTGCTAGATACCGTTTTCTAGCGGGAGATCCGACAGATACGCAGTATTTT. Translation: CCARYRFLAGDPTDTQYF.

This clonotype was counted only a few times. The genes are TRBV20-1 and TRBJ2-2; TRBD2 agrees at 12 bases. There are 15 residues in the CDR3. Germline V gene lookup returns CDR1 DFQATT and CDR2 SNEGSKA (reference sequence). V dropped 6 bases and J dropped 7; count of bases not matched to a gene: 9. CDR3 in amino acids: CSALKLAGGVGELFF. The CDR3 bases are TGCAGTGCCTTAAAACTAGCGGGAGGTGTCGGGGAGCTGTTTTTT.

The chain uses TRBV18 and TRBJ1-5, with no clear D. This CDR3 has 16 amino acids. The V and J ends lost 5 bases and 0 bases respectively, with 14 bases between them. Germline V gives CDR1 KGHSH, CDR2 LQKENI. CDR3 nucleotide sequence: TGTGCCAGCTCAATTGTTGGGCGGGATAGCAATCAGCCCCAGCATTTT. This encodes CASSIVGRDSNQPQHF.

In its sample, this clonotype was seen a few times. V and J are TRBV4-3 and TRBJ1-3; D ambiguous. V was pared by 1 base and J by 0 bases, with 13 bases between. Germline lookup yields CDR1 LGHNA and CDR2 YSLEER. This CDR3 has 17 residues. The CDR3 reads CASSQVGRRSSGNTIYF. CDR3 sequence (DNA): TGCGCCAGCAGCCAAGTTGGACGGAGAAGCTCTGGAAACACCATATATTTT.

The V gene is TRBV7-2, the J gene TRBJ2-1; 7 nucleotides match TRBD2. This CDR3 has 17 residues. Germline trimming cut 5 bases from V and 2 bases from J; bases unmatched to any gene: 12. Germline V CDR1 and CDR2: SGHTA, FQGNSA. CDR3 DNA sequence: TGTGCCAGCAGCCTAACCGCAGCGGGAATTGCCTACAATGAGCAGTTCTTC. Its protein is CASSLTAAGIAYNEQFF.

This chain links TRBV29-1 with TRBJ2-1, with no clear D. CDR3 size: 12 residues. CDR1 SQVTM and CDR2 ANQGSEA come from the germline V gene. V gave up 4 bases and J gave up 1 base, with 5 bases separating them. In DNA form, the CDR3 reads TGCAGCGTTGGGGGTTCCTACAATGAGCAGTTCTTC. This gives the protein CSVGGSYNEQFF.

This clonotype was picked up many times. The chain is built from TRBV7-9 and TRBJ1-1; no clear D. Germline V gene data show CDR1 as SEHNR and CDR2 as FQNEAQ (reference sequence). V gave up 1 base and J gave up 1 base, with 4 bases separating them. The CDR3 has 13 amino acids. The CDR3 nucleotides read TGTGCCAGCAGCTTAGAGACGAACACTGAAGCTTTCTTT. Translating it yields CASSLETNTEAFF.

The CDR3 coding sequence is TGTGCCAGCAGCGGGTCGTGGAATTCACCCCTCCACTTT. Amino acid sequence: CASSGSWNSPLHF. The chain joins TRBV7-9 to TRBJ1-6; D remains unclear. Germline CDR1 and CDR2: SEHNR and FQNEAQ (reference sequence). V was trimmed by 5 bases and J by 7 bases, leaving 9 bases between them. The CDR3 contains 13 residues.

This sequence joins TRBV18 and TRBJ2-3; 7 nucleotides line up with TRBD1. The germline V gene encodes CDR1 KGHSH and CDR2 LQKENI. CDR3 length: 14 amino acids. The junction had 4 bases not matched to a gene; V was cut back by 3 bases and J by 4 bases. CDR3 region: CASSPYRGADTQYF. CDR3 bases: TGTGCCAGCTCACCGTACAGGGGAGCAGATACGCAGTATTTT.

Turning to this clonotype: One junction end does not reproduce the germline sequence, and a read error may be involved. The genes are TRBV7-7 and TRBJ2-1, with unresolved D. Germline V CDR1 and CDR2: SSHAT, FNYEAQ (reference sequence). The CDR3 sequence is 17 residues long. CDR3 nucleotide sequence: TGTGCTAGCAGCCCTACTGCTGGGTCGGGCTCCTACAATGAGCAGTTCTTC. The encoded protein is CASSPTAGSGSYNEQFF.

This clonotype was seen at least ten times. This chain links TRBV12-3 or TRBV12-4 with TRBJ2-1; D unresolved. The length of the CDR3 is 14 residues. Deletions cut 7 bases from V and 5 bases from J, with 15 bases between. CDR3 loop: CASNSAPKNNEQFF. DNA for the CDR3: TGTGCCAGCAATTCTGCCCCCAAGAACAATGAGCAGTTCTTC.

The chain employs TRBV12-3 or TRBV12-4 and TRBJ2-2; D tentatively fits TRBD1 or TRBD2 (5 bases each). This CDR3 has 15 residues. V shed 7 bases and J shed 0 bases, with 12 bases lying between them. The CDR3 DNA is TGTGCCAGCAATTACGGGGCCTCGAACACCGGGGAGCTGTTTTTT. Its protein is CASNYGASNTGELFF.

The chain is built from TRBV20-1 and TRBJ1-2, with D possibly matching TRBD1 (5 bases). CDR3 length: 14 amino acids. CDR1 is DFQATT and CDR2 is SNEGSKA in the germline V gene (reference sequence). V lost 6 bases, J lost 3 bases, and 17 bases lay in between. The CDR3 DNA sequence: TGCAGTGCCCCCGGGACCGTCTTCGACTATGGCTACACCTTC. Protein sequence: CSAPGTVFDYGYTF.

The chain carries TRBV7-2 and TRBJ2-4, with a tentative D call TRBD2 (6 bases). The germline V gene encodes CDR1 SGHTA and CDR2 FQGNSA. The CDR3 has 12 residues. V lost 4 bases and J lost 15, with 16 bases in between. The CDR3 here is CASSSPPGARYF. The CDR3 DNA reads TGTGCCAGCAGCTCCCCCCCGGGAGCGCGGTACTTC.